Below are 19 T cell receptor beta chains sequenced from a single sample in a study of shared clonotypes between healthy human individuals. Here immunoSEQ multiplex PCR was the method, and the copy in TCRdb shows in-frame clones only, minus some. The table records approximately 88,000 clones, 60% to 70% of them present only once. The sequenced material came from memory CD8+ T cells sorted from blood. Documented subset: CD45RO+ cells pooled with CCR7-negative TemRA cells. The source is a man aged 30-40 years in good health.

This clone has just one count. The chain uses TRBV5-1 and TRBJ2-1; D possibly corresponds to TRBD1 (7 bases). CDR1 and CDR2 from the germline V gene are SGHRS and YFSETQ. V gave up 4 bases and J gave up 4 bases, with 30 bases separating them. The CDR3 consists of 20 residues. DNA of the CDR3: TGCGCCAGCAGCATCACACAATCAGGGGGGCATCATGAAACTTACAATGAGCAGTTCTTC. This sequence encodes CASSITQSGGHHETYNEQFF.

V usage is TRBV6-1 and J usage is TRBJ2-7; unclear D gene. The V end lost 0 bases, the J end lost 7 bases, and 16 bases lay between the germline ends. The length of the CDR3 is 15 residues. Germline CDR1 MNHNS, CDR2 SASEGT. CDR3 DNA: TGTGCCAGCAGTGAAGCTCCGGCCCCAGTCGAAGAGCAGTACTTC. The encoded protein is CASSEAPAPVEEQYF.

The J gene is TRBJ2-7, the V gene TRBV5-1; either TRBD1 or TRBD2 may supply D (5 bases each). There are 13 residues in the CDR3. The V gene lost 4 bases and the J gene lost 6 bases, with 14 bases spanning the gap. Germline CDR1 is SGHRS and CDR2 is YFSETQ. CDR3 nucleotides: TGCGCCAGCAGCCCGGGACGAGGGCCCGAGCAGTACTTC. This translates into CASSPGRGPEQYF.

V and J are TRBV28 and TRBJ2-4, with 7 bases lining up with TRBD1. Germline CDR1 reads MDHEN; CDR2 reads SYDVKM. This CDR3 has 14 residues. Trimming cost V 6 bases and J 4 bases; bases outside gene matches: 6. The CDR3 here is CASSLGGTKNIQYF. CDR3 nucleotides: TGTGCCAGCAGCTTAGGGGGCACAAAAAACATTCAGTACTTC.

This clone was counted between two and nine times. This chain connects TRBV19 to TRBJ1-5; D is perhaps TRBD1 (5 bases). Germline-derived CDR1 and CDR2 are LNHDA and SQIVND (reference sequence). Trimming stripped 3 bases from V and 6 bases from J, with 9 bases between. The CDR3 sequence is 13 residues long. CDR3 region: CASSIGGSQPQHF. Written as DNA, the CDR3 is TGTGCCAGTAGTATCGGGGGTAGTCAGCCCCAGCATTTT.

Worth noting for this clone: Other DNA sequences in the same sample also yield this CDR3. This chain uses TRBV7-8 with TRBJ1-3; no reliable D call. Trimming took off 5 bases at V and 4 bases at J, with 12 bases between the two ends. Germline CDR1 and CDR2: SGHVS and FQNEAQ. The CDR3 covers 14 residues. CDR3 DNA sequence: TGTGCCAGCAGCCCCGGGTCCTGGGGAAACACCATATATTTT. Its translation is CASSPGSWGNTIYF.

A word on this clone: Other DNA sequences in this sample translate to the same CDR3. The rearrangement uses TRBV6-5 and TRBJ2-2; D gene uncertain. Germline V gene lookup returns CDR1 MNHEY and CDR2 SVGAGI. Trimming pared 0 bases from V and 2 bases from J, leaving 4 bases between. The CDR3 has 14 residues. CDR3 DNA sequence: TGTGCCAGCAGTTACTCCCAAAACACCGGGGAGCTGTTTTTT. Translated: CASSYSQNTGELFF.

This clone was recorded once. This sequence joins TRBV13 and TRBJ2-1, with D possibly matching TRBD2 (6 bases). Germline lookup yields CDR1 PRHDT and CDR2 FYEKMQ (reference sequence). This CDR3 has 16 residues. Trimming took 6 bases from V and 0 from J, leaving 15 bases between them. In DNA, the CDR3 is TGTGCCAGCAGTCCAGCCGGAGCGGGCTCCTACAATGAGCAGTTCTTC. Translation gives CASSPAGAGSYNEQFF.

The chain carries TRBV28 and TRBJ1-4; D gene ambiguous. CDR1 and CDR2 (germline): MDHEN, SYDVKM. Trimming stripped 3 bases from V and 3 bases from J, with 11 bases between. The CDR3 has 15 amino acids. The CDR3 sequence is CASSLAGSANEKLFF. CDR3 DNA: TGTGCCAGCAGTTTGGCGGGATCAGCTAATGAAAAACTGTTTTTT. The whole variable domain, remainder taken from reference TRBV28 and TRBJ1-4, is DVKVTQSSRYLVKRTGEKVFLECVQDMDHENMFWYRQDPGLGLRLIYFSYDVKMKEKGDIPEGYSVSREKKERFSLILESASTNQTSMYLCASSLAGSANEKLFFGSGTQLSVL.

The V call is TRBV28, the J call TRBJ2-1, with 11 bases that match TRBD2. The germline V gene has CDR1 MDHEN and CDR2 SYDVKM. V was clipped by 7 bases and J by 9 bases; unmatched bases: 5. This CDR3 contains 13 residues. CDR3 nucleotide sequence: TGTGCCAGCACACTAGCGGGAGTGGTTGAGCAGTTCTTC. It specifies CASTLAGVVEQFF.

A remark on this clone: Other DNA sequences in this specimen translate into the identical CDR3. The gene calls are TRBV6-5 and TRBJ2-7; D tentatively reads TRBD1 or TRBD2 (6 bases each). This CDR3 has 13 residues. Germline values: CDR1 MNHEY, CDR2 SVGAGI. Trimming shortened V by 8 bases and J by 4 bases, and 15 bases separated the two germline ends. The CDR3 nucleotides read TGTGCCAGCTCCCCCGGGGGCTCGTACGAGCAGTACTTC. Its protein is CASSPGGSYEQYF.

The chain carries TRBV15 and TRBJ2-2; a possible D gene is TRBD2 (6 bases). This CDR3 is 16 amino acids long. Germline assignment: CDR1 LNHNV and CDR2 YYDKDF (reference sequence). Deletions cut 5 bases from V and 10 bases from J, with 23 bases between. The CDR3 DNA is TGTGCCACCAGCTCCCTGGATGGTAGCGGAAGGGCGGAGCTGTTTTTT. Its translation: CATSSLDGSGRAELFF. Filled out from reference TRBV15 and TRBJ2-2, the complete variable domain reads DAMVIQNPRYQVTQFGKPVTLSCSQTLNHNVMYWYQQKSSQAPKLLFHYYDKDFNNEADTPDNFQSRRPNTSFCFLDIRSPGLGDTAMYLCATSSLDGSGRAELFFGEGSRLTVL.

In regard to this clone: A single base separates this from a much larger clone, so it may be a read error. This sample includes further DNA sequences coding for the same CDR3. This chain joins TRBV9 and TRBJ1-1; no definite D call. The germline V and J ends were trimmed by 0 bases and 2 bases, with 5 bases remaining between them. The CDR3 is made up of 13 amino acids. CDR1 and CDR2 from the germline V gene are SGDLS and YYNGEE. CDR3 residues: CASSVGENTEAFF. The CDR3 nucleotides are TGTGCCAGCAGCGTAGGGGAAAACACTGAAGCTTTCTTT.

This clone was detected only a few times. The chain combines TRBV28 with TRBJ1-1, with 7 bases fitting TRBD1. The ends lost 8 bases at V and 0 bases at J; junction bases unmatched: 6. Germline CDR1 is MDHEN and CDR2 is SYDVKM. CDR3 length: 14 residues. Written as DNA, the CDR3 is TGTGCCAGCTCCGAGACAGGGTTGAACACTGAAGCTTTCTTT. This gives the protein CASSETGLNTEAFF. The full variable domain, with the rest looked up from reference TRBV28 and TRBJ1-1, is DVKVTQSSRYLVKRTGEKVFLECVQDMDHENMFWYRQDPGLGLRLIYFSYDVKMKEKGDIPEGYSVSREKKERFSLILESASTNQTSMYLCASSETGLNTEAFFGQGTRLTVV.

In this sample, this clone turned up once. The chain is built from TRBV5-8 and TRBJ2-6, with D possibly being TRBD2 (6 bases). Trimming took 1 base from V and 0 from J, leaving 8 bases between them. In germline, CDR1 is SGHTS, CDR2 YDEGEE. The CDR3 loop spans 16 amino acids. In DNA, the CDR3 is TGTGCCAGCAGCTTGTGGGGGGACTCTGGGGCCAACGTCCTGACTTTC. The encoded protein is CASSLWGDSGANVLTF. Complete variable domain (other parts from reference TRBV5-8 and TRBJ2-6): EAGVTQSPTHLIKTRGQQATLRCSPISGHTSVYWYQQALGLGLQFLLWYDEGEERNRGNFPPRFSGRQFPNYSSELNVNALELEDSALYLCASSLWGDSGANVLTFGAGSRLTVL.

This clone turned up a few times. The chain couples TRBV27 to TRBJ2-1; 11 bases align to TRBD2. V dropped 5 bases and J dropped 10; count of bases not matched to a gene: 7. Germline V gives CDR1 MNHEY, CDR2 SMNVEV (reference sequence). The CDR3 spans 14 residues. The CDR3 sequence: CASSAVLAGVEQFF. DNA for the CDR3: TGTGCCAGCAGTGCAGTACTAGCGGGAGTCGAGCAGTTCTTC.

The chain combines TRBV6-1 with TRBJ1-2, with D tentatively TRBD1 (6 bases). Germline lookup yields CDR1 MNHNS and CDR2 SASEGT. The CDR3 consists of 17 residues. Trimming took 1 base from V and 4 from J, leaving 19 bases between them. DNA for the CDR3: TGTGCCAGCAGTGAAGTCTCGGACAGCCTTTACTTCTATGGCTACACCTTC. Residues: CASSEVSDSLYFYGYTF.

CDR3 in amino acids: CATTKGDRKGEQFF. The CDR3 region has the DNA TGTGCCACCACTAAAGGGGACCGAAAGGGTGAGCAGTTCTTC. This chain links TRBV7-9 with TRBJ2-1; D tentatively reads TRBD1 or TRBD2 (5 bases each). The CDR3 covers 14 residues. Germline values: CDR1 SEHNR, CDR2 FQNEAQ (reference sequence). The ends were cut back, 10 bases at V and 9 bases at J, with 22 bases in the middle. Looking up the rest from reference TRBV7-9 and TRBJ2-1 gives the full variable domain: DTGVSQNPRHKITKRGQNVTFRCDPISEHNRLYWYRQTLGQGPEFLTYFQNEAQLEKSRLLSDRFSAERPKGSFSTLEIQRTEQGDSAMYLCATTKGDRKGEQFFGPGTRLTVL.

The genes are TRBV19 and TRBJ2-7; 15 bases agree with TRBD2. V dropped 3 bases and J dropped 2; count of bases not matched to a gene: 8. The CDR3 extends over 18 amino acids. CDR1 is LNHDA and CDR2 is SQIVND in the germline V gene (reference sequence). The CDR3 protein is CASSMFGTSGRPPYEQYF. The CDR3, as DNA: TGTGCCAGTAGTATGTTCGGGACTAGCGGGAGGCCCCCCTACGAGCAGTACTTC.